This T cell receptor (beta chain) was identified in a study of T cells after yellow fever vaccination. For the study at large: Tscm, CM, EM and EMRA memory subsets were sorted by CD3, CD45RA, CCR7 and CD95. Study results and limitations: Weaker overall, the secondary response nonetheless peaked faster (day 5 versus 15). Almost all vaccine-responding clonotypes could not be detected on day 0 in sorted memory subsets.

This clonotype was seen repeatedly, ten times or more. Deletions cut 3 bases from V and 5 bases from J, with 11 bases between. The CDR3 covers 13 residues. Germline values: CDR1 SGHRS, CDR2 YFSETQ. TCRdb re-called the 5' RACE reads with MiXCR, one entry per CDR3 protein. The table shows more than 25,000 distinct CDR3 sequences, with 4% to 5% occurring only once. The V call is TRBV5-1, the J call TRBJ2-5; possibly TRBD2 for D (5 bases). The receptor was isolated from a man in his late teens or twenties who received the YFV17D yellow fever vaccine. Sequencing was performed on PBMCs, either bulk or a sorted T-cell subset (CD4+, CD8+, memory, or dextramer-sorted; not recorded which), taken on the day of the yellow fever booster vaccination. The CDR3 protein is CASSWEMRETQYF. Written as DNA, the CDR3 is TGCGCCAGCAGCTGGGAGATGAGGGAGACCCAGTACTTC.